This T cell receptor (beta chain) was found in a study of shared clonotypes between healthy human individuals. Study results and caveats: Several donors shared approximately 5% of their naive CD4 clonotypes.

CD4+ cells yielded CD45RA+ naive and CD45RA-negative memory subsets. The ends were cut back, 0 bases at V and 1 base at J, with 11 bases in the middle. This CDR3 has 16 amino acids. Germline CDR1 is SGHRS and CDR2 is YFSETQ. Profiled with immunoSEQ multiplex PCR; TCRdb holds only in-frame clones, not every one. The sample contains roughly 2,500,000 clones, roughly 93% of which appear only once. As regards this clone: As yet, its antigen is unknown.

Sample: naive CD4+ T cells from PBMCs. Subset meaning: CD45RA+ positively selected. This sequence was found in a man aged 18 to 35 in good health. Some clones in this sample may be carry-over from other donors' samples. The genes are TRBV5-1 and TRBJ2-1; the D is unclear. The CDR3 DNA sequence: TGCGCCAGCAGCTTGGTTGGTAGTCGGTCCTACAATGAGCAGTTCTTC. This sequence encodes CASSLVGSRSYNEQFF.